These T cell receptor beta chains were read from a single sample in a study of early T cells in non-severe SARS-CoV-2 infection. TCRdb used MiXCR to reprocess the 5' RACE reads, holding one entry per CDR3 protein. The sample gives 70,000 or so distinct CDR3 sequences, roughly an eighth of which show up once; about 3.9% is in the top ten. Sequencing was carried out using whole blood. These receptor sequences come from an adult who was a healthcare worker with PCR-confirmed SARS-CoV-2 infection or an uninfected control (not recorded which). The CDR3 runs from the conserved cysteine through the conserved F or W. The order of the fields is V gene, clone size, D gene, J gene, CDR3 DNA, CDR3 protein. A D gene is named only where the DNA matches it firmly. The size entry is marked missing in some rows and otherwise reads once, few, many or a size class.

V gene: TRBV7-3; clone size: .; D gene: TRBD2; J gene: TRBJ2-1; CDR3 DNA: TGTGCCAGCAGCTTAGGAAATAGCGGGACCTACAATGAGCAGTTCTTC; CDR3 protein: CASSLGNSGTYNEQFF
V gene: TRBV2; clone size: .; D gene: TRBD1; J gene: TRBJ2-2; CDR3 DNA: TGTGCCAGCAGCCGACAGGGTCAGGGCACCGGGGAGCTGTTTTTT; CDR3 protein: CASSRQGQGTGELFF
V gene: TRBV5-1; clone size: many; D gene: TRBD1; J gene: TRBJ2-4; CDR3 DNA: TGCGCCAGCAGCCCCGGACAGGGGGAGGGGGTTCAGTACTTC; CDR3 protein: CASSPGQGEGVQYF
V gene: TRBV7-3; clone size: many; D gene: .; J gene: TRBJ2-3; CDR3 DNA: TGTGCCAGCAGCTGGCGGGGAACAGATACGCAGTATTTT; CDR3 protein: CASSWRGTDTQYF
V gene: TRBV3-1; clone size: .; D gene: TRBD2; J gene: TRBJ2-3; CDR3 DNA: TGTGCCAGCAGCCAAGGGACTAGCGGGCAGTATTTT; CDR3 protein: CASSQGTSGQYF
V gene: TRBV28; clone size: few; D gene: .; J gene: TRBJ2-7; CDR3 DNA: TGTGCCAGCAGTTCGGCAGGGGCGAGGTTAGGGCAGTACTTC; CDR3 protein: CASSSAGARLGQYF
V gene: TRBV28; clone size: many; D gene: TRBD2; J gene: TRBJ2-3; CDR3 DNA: TGTGCCACTACCTATAGCGGGAGCGGTTTAACAGATACGCAGTATTTT; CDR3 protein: CATTYSGSGLTDTQYF
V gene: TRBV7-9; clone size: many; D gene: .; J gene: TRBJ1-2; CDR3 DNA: TGTGCCAGCAGCTTAACCCGGGACCATGGCTACACCTTC; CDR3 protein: CASSLTRDHGYTF
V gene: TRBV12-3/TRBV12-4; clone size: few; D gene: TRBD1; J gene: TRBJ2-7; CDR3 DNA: TGTGCCAGCAGGGGACAGGGCAGCCTCTACGAGCAGTACTTC; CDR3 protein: CASRGQGSLYEQYF
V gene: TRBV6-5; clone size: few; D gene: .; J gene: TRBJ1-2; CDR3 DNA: TGTGCCAGCAGCCCGTGGGGAAGGGTCAAACTCTATGGCTACACCTTC; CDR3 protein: CASSPWGRVKLYGYTF
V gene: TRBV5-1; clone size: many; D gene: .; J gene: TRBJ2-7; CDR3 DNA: TGCGCCAGCAGCTTGGCGGCTAGCGGCAGGGGCTACGAGCAGTACTTC; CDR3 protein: CASSLAASGRGYEQYF
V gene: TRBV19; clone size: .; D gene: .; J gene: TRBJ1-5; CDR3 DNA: TGTGCCAGTAGTATAGATCTCCATGCAAATAGCAATCAGCCCCAGCATTTT; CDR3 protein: CASSIDLHANSNQPQHF
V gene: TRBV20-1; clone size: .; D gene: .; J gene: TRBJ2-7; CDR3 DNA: TGCAGTGCTAGAGATCACAGGGACCACGAGCAGTACTTC; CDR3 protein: CSARDHRDHEQYF
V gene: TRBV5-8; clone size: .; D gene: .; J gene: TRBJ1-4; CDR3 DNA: TGTGCCAGCAGCTTGGCCGGACTCTCTTTGGATGAAAAACTGTTTTTT; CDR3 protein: CASSLAGLSLDEKLFF
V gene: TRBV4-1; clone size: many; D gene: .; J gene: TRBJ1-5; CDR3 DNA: TGCGCCAGCAGCCGCGACGGGGATCAGCCCCAGCATTTT; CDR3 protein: CASSRDGDQPQHF
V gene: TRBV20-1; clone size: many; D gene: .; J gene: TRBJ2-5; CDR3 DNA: TGCAGTGCTCTCGGGGAGGCCCAGTACTTC; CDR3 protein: CSALGEAQYF
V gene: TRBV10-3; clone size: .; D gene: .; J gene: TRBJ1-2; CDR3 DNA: TGTGCCATCAGTGAGGGCAATGGCTACACCTTC; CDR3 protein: CAISEGNGYTF
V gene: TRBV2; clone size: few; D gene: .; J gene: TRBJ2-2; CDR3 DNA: TGTGCCAGAAAGAACAGGGTCGGGGAGCTGTTTTTT; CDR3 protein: CARKNRVGELFF
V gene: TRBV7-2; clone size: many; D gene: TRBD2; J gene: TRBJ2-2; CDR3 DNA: TGTGCCAGCAGCCAAAGGGGCCGGGGACTATTGGGGGAGCTGTTTTTT; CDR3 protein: CASSQRGRGLLGELFF
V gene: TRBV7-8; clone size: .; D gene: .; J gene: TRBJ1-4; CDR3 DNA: TGTGCCAGCAGCACTTTACAGGGAACCAACGAAAAACTGTTTTTT; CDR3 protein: CASSTLQGTNEKLFF
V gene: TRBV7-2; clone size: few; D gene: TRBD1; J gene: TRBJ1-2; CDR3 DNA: TGTGCCAGCAGCTCCGCCTGGGACAGCTATGGCTACACCTTC; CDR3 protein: CASSSAWDSYGYTF
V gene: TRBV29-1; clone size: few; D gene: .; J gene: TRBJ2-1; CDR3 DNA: TGCAGCCCCACCAGGGCTCAAGACAATGAGCAGTTCTTC; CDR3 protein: CSPTRAQDNEQFF
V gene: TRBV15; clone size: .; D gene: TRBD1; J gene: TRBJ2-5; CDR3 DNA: TGTGCCACCAGAACAGATAATCCGGACAGGGGGTCAGAGACCCAGTACTTC; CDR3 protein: CATRTDNPDRGSETQYF
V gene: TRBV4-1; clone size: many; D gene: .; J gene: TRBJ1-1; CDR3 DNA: TGCGCCAGCACCCATTCTCGGGCAGGCCCGATGAACACTGAAGCTTTCTTT; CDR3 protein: CASTHSRAGPMNTEAFF
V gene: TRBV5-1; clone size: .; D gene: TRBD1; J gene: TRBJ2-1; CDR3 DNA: TGCGCCAGCAGCTTGGAGGGGGCGGGCTACAATGAGCAGTTCTTC; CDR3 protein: CASSLEGAGYNEQFF
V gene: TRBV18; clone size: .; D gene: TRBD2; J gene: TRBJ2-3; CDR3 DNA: TGTGCCAGCTCCCACGGGACTAGCGGCACAGATACGCAGTATTTT; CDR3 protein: CASSHGTSGTDTQYF
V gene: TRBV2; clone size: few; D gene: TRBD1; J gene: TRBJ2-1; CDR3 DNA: TGTGCCAGCAGTCGCGGGGGACAGGGTAGGAATGAGCAGTTCTTC; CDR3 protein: CASSRGGQGRNEQFF
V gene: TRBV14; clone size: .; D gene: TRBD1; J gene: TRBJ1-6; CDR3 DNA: TGTGCCAGCAGCCGAGCGACAGGGGGCTATAATTCACCCCTCCACTTT; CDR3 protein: CASSRATGGYNSPLHF
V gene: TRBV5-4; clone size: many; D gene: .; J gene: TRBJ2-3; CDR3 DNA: TGTGCCAGCAGCGTCTCGGAGTTCTATACGCAGTATTTT; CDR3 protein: CASSVSEFYTQYF
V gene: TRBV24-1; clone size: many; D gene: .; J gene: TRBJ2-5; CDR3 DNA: TGTGCCACCAGTGACGCGGACTCACCCTGGACCCAGTACTTC; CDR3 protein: CATSDADSPWTQYF
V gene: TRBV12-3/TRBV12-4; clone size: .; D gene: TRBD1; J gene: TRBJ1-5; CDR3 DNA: TGTGCCAGCAGTTTACGGGGACAGGGGTTTGACAATCAGCCCCAGCATTTT; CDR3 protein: CASSLRGQGFDNQPQHF
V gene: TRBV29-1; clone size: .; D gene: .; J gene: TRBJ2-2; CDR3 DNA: TGCAGCACAAGTTCAGGGACCGGGGAGCTGTTTTTT; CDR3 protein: CSTSSGTGELFF
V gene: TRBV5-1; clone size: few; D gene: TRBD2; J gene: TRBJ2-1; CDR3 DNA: TGCGCCAGCAATGATAGCGGGCCACAGTTCTTC; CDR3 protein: CASNDSGPQFF
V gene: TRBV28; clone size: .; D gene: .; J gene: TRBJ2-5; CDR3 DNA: TGTGCCAGCAACCCTCCTCCGGGACGGGGGACCCAGTACTTC; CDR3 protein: CASNPPPGRGTQYF
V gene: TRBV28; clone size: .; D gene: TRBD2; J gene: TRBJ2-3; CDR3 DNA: TGTGCCAGCTGCCCCGGGACTAGAACAGATACGCAGTATTTT; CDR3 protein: CASCPGTRTDTQYF
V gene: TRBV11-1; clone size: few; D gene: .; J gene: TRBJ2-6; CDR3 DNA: TGTGCCAGCAGCTTACGGGCCAGCTCTGGGGCCAACGTCCTGACTTTC; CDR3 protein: CASSLRASSGANVLTF
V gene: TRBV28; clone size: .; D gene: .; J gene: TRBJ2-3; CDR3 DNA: TGTGCCAGCAGTTTATCAGAGTGGGTAGCCGATACGCAGTATTTT; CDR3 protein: CASSLSEWVADTQYF
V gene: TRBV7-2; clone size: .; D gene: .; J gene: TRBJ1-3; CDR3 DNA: TGTGCCAGCACTACCCTCTCGACAGGAAACACCATATATTTT; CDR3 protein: CASTTLSTGNTIYF
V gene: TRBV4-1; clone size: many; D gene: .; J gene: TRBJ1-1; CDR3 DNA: TGCGCCAGCAGCCAAGATGACGGCGGCGGGTCTGAAGCTTTCTTT; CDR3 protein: CASSQDDGGGSEAFF
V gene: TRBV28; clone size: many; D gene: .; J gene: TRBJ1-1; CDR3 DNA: TGTGCCAGCAGCCCCAATGGCGAGCCAGCTTTCTTT; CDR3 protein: CASSPNGEPAFF
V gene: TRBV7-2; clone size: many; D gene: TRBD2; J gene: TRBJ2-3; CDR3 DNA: TGTGCCAGCAGGGGGGGGCTAGCGGGAGCAGATACGCAGTATTTT; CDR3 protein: CASRGGLAGADTQYF
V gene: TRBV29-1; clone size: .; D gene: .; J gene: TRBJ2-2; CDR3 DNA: TGCAGCGTGAGATATACTTCGAACACCGGGGAGCTGTTTTTT; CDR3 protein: CSVRYTSNTGELFF